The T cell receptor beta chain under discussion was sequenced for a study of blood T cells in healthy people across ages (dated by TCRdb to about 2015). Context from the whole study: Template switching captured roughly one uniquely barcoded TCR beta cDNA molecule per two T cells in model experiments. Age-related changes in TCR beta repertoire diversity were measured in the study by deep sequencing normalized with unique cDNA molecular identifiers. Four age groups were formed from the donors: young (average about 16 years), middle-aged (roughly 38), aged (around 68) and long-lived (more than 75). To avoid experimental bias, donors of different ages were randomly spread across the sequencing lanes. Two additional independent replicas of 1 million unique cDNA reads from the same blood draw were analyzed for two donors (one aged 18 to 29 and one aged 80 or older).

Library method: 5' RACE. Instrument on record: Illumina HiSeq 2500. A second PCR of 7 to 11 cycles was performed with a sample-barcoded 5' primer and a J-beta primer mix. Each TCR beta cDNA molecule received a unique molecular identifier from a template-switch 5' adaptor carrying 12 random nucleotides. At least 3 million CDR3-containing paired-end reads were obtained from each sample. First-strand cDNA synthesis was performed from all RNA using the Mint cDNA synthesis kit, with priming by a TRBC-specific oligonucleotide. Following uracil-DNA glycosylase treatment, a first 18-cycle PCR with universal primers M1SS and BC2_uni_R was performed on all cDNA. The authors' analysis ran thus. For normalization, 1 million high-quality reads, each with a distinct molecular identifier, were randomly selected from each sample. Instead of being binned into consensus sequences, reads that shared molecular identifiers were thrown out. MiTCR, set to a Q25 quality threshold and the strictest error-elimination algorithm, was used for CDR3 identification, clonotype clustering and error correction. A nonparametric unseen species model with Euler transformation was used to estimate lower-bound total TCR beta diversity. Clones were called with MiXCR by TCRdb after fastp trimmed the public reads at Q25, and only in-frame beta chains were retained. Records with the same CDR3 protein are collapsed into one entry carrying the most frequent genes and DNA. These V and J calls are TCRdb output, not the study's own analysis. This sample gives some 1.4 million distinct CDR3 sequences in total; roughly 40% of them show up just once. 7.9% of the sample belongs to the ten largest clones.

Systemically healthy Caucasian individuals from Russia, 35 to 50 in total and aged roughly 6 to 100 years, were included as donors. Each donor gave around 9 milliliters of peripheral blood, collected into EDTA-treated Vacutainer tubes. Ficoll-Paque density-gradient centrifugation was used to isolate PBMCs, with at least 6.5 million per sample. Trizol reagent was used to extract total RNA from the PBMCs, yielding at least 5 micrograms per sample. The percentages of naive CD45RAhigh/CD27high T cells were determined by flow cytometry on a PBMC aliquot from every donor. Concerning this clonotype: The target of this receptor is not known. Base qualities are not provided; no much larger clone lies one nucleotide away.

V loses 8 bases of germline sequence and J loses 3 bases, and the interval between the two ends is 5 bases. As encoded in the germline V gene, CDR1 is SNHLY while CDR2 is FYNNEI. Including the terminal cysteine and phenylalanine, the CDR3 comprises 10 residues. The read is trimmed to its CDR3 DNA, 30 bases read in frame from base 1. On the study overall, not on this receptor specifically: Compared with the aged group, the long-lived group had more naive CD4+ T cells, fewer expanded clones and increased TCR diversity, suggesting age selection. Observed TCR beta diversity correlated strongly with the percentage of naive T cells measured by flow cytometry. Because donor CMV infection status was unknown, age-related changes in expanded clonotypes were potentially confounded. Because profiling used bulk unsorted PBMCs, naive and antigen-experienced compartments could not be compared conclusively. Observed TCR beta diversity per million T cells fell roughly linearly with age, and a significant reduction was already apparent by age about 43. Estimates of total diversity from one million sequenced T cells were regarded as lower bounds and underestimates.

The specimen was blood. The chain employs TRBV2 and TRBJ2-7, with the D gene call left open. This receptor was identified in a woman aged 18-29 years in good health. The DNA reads TGTGCCAGCGTAGACTACGAGCAGTACTTC. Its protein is CASVDYEQYF.